This T cell receptor beta chain was found in a study of prognosis after radiotherapy for stage I lung cancer. Turning to the study itself: Stage I non-small cell lung cancer patients, who were enrolled in Nanjing, China, joined the cohort between early 2018 and January 2019.

This clonotype is classed as medium-sized (0.01 to 0.1%). The ends lost 0 bases at V and 7 bases at J; junction bases unmatched: 5. CDR3 length: 15 residues. CDR1 is DFQATT and CDR2 is SNEGSKA in the germline V gene (reference sequence). Starting from genomic DNA, TCR beta CDR3 was amplified through two-round multiplex PCR. Gene-specific primers for each TRBV and TRBJ gene drove first-round PCR. TCRdb called the multiplex PCR reads again in MiXCR, with one record for every CDR3 protein. The table lists about 34,000 distinct CDR3 sequences, approximately 29% of them singletons. This specimen consisted of PBMCs, obtained before or after stereotactic body radiation therapy (not recorded which). The source is a donor older than 45 with non-small cell lung cancer. The V and J genes are TRBV20-1 and TRBJ1-6; 8 nucleotides match TRBD1. CDR3 in DNA: TGCAGTGCTAGAGAGGGCAGGGGGCAGAATTCACCCCTCCACTTT. Protein sequence: CSAREGRGQNSPLHF.